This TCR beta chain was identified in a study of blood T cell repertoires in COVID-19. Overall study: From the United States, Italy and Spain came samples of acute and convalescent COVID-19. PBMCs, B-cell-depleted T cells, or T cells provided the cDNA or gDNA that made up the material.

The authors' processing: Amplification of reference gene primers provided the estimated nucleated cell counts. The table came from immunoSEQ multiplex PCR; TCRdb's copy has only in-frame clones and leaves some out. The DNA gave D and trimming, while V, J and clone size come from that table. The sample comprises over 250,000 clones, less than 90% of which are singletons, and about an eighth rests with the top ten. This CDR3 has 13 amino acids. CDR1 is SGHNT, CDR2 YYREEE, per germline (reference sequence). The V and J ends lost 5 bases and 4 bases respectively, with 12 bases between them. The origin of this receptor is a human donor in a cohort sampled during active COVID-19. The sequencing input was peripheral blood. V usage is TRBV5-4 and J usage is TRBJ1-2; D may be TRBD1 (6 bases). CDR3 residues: CASRSDSLYGYTF. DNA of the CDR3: TGTGCCAGCAGGTCGGACAGCCTCTATGGCTACACCTTC.